These 13 T cell receptor beta chains share one sample of origin, sequenced in a study of T-cell reconstitution after alpha-beta-depleted transplantation in children. Unique molecular identifiers were incorporated into the prepared TCRbeta library. MiXCR, run by TCRdb on the PCR reads, gives a single entry per CDR3 protein. The sample contains 610,000 or so distinct CDR3 sequences, around 27% of which appear only once. The input for sequencing was PBMCs, taken before TCRalphabeta/CD19-depleted stem cell transplant. Receptor source: a boy in the first two years of life with Wiskott-Aldrich syndrome, due to receive a stem cell transplant.

This clonotype was counted between two and nine times. CDR3 nucleotides: TGTGCCAGCAGTTTAAAGGACAGGGACTACAATGAGCAGTTCTTC. Amino acids: CASSLKDRDYNEQFF. The rearrangement links TRBV6-5 to TRBJ2-1; 8 nucleotides agree with TRBD1. The trim removed 4 bases at V and 3 bases at J, leaving 5 bases unmatched. From germline, CDR1 is MNHEY and CDR2 SVGAGI. The CDR3 loop spans 15 amino acids.

The J gene is TRBJ2-3, the V gene TRBV20-1, with a tentative D call TRBD2 (5 bases). CDR1 is DFQATT, CDR2 SNEGSKA, per germline (reference sequence). The CDR3 runs to 13 residues. CDR3 amino acids: CSRIARSRDTQYF. The CDR3 DNA follows: TGCAGCCGTATAGCGAGGAGTAGAGATACGCAGTATTTT.

This clonotype was seen a few times. This chain joins TRBV20-1 and TRBJ1-3; no clear D. Germline V gene sequence: CDR1 DFQATT, CDR2 SNEGSKA (reference sequence). The CDR3 loop spans 12 amino acids. Trimming cost V 5 bases and J 4 bases, with 9 bases left between them. This CDR3 reads CSAGRGGNTIYF. As DNA, the CDR3 is TGCAGTGCTGGCCGAGGGGGAAACACCATATATTTT.

This clonotype was detected only a few times. The chain couples TRBV28 to TRBJ2-5; tentative D call: TRBD2 (6 bases). V lost 2 bases, J lost 3 bases, and 16 bases lay in between. The germline gives CDR1 MDHEN, CDR2 SYDVKM. The CDR3 loop spans 16 amino acids. The CDR3 nucleotides read TGTGCCAGCAGTTTAAGGGACTCGCCATGGAAAGAGACCCAGTACTTC. Protein product: CASSLRDSPWKETQYF.

This clonotype appeared a few times. CDR3 sequence reads: CASSLGASEQPQHF. As DNA, the CDR3 is TGCGCCAGCAGCTTGGGGGCGAGCGAGCAGCCCCAGCATTTT. This rearrangement joins TRBV5-1 to TRBJ1-5, with unresolved D. The CDR3 extends over 14 amino acids. V lost 0 bases to trimming and J lost 7 bases, with 11 bases between them. The V gene's germline CDR1 is SGHRS and CDR2 YFSETQ. Drawing the rest from reference TRBV5-1 and TRBJ1-5, the complete variable domain is KAGVTQTPRYLIKTRGQQVTLSCSPISGHRSVSWYQQTPGQGLQFLFEYFSETQRNKGNFPGRFSGRQFSNSRSEMNVSTLELGDSALYLCASSLGASEQPQHFGDGTRLSIL.

This clonotype has a handful of counts. The CDR3 reads CSASRDRVHGYTF. The DNA of the CDR3 is TGCAGTGCTAGCCGGGACCGCGTCCATGGCTACACCTTC. V is TRBV20-1 and J is TRBJ1-2; perhaps TRBD1 as D (5 bases). V lost 3 bases to trimming and J lost 6 bases, with 14 bases between them. Germline CDR1 is DFQATT and CDR2 is SNEGSKA (reference sequence). This CDR3 region has 13 residues.

The J gene is TRBJ2-1, the V gene TRBV5-1, with D unclear. V shed 5 bases and J shed 6 bases, with 12 bases lying between them. Per the germline V gene, CDR1 is SGHRS and CDR2 is YFSETQ. This CDR3 is built from 13 residues. The CDR3 sequence: CASSYRAPNEQFF. CDR3 nucleotide sequence: TGCGCCAGCAGTTACCGGGCCCCCAATGAGCAGTTCTTC.

J is TRBJ2-1 and V is TRBV5-1, with 13 bases that match TRBD2. Germline V gene lookup returns CDR1 SGHRS and CDR2 YFSETQ. The trim removed 4 bases at V and 7 bases at J, leaving 20 bases unmatched. CDR3 size: 20 residues. Here the CDR3 DNA reads TGCGCCAGCAGCGAGACATGGGAAACTAGCGGGAGGGCCTTAAGAAATGAGCAGTTCTTC. This translates into CASSETWETSGRALRNEQFF.

V and J are TRBV27 and TRBJ2-1, with 7 nucleotides matching TRBD1. V trimming: 3 bases; J trimming: 2 bases; junction bases outside the gene matches: 7. Germline V gene data show CDR1 as MNHEY and CDR2 as SMNVEV (reference sequence). CDR3 length: 16 amino acids. The CDR3: CASSFSTGVTYNEQFF. CDR3 sequence (DNA): TGTGCCAGCAGTTTCTCCACAGGGGTCACCTACAATGAGCAGTTCTTC.

This chain links TRBV24-1 with TRBJ2-1; possibly TRBD1 for D (6 bases). Germline assignment: CDR1 KGHDR and CDR2 SFDVKD. V lost 2 bases and J 9 bases, leaving 13 bases between the germline ends. This CDR3 is built from 14 residues. DNA for the CDR3: TGTGCCACCAGTGATTCCGGACAGCTCGGTGAGCAGTTCTTC. Its translation: CATSDSGQLGEQFF.

The chain employs TRBV4-1 and TRBJ2-1; 10 bases fit TRBD2. The germline V gene encodes CDR1 MGHRA and CDR2 YSYEKL. The CDR3 has 16 amino acids. Trimming removed 1 base from V and 3 bases from J; junction bases left unmatched: 3. In DNA, the CDR3 is TGCGCCAGCAGCCAAGCGGCTAGCGGGAGCTACAATGAGCAGTTCTTC. Its protein product is CASSQAASGSYNEQFF.

This clonotype was detected only a few times. The chain uses TRBV27 and TRBJ1-1; possibly TRBD1 for D (5 bases). The CDR3 length is 13 residues. Trimming pared 3 bases from V and 8 bases from J, leaving 13 bases between. Per germline, CDR1 MNHEY and CDR2 SMNVEV (reference sequence). The chain's CDR3 is CASSLRGGREAFF. As DNA, the CDR3 is TGTGCCAGCAGTTTGCGCGGGGGGAGGGAAGCTTTCTTT.

This clonotype was counted many times. J is TRBJ2-1 and V is TRBV7-9; D might be TRBD1 or TRBD2, each matching 6 bases. Germline values: CDR1 SEHNR, CDR2 FQNEAQ (reference sequence). The CDR3 consists of 15 residues. V was cut by 5 bases and J by 3 bases, with 14 bases left in between. CDR3 protein: CASSLRLGGYNEQFF. The CDR3 coding sequence is TGTGCCAGCAGCCTGAGACTAGGGGGCTACAATGAGCAGTTCTTC.